A selection of T cell receptor beta chains follows, all from one sample in a study of T cell changes during pregnancy in multiple sclerosis. The assay was immunoSEQ multiplex PCR, and TCRdb's table has in-frame clones only and misses some. Of about 48,000 clones listed, over 75% are singletons. Sequenced here: CD4+ T cells from peripheral blood mononuclear cells, sampled in the second trimester of pregnancy. The receptor source for this set is a female donor with multiple sclerosis, enrolled in a pregnancy study. CDR3s include the opening cysteine and the closing phenylalanine or tryptophan. D genes are given only for firm matches. Expanded clones get a size class; other rows say once, few or many, or leave the size out.

clone_size j_call v_call d_call cdr3_nt cdr3_aa
- TRBJ2-1 TRBV5-1 TRBD1 TGCGCCAGCAGCTTACAGGGGGCTGGCTACAATGAGCAGTTCTTC CASSLQGAGYNEQFF
- TRBJ1-2 TRBV28 TRBD1 TGTGCCAGCACCTCAGACAGGGGGCTCGCTGGCTACACCTTC CASTSDRGLAGYTF
- TRBJ1-1 TRBV28 - TGTGCCATCTCCGGAGCGGGGTCCAACACTGAAGCTTTCTTT CAISGAGSNTEAFF
- TRBJ1-2 TRBV10-3 - TGTGCCATCAGTGACCTAGGCACTAACTATGGCTACACCTTC CAISDLGTNYGYTF
- TRBJ1-4 TRBV9 TRBD1 TGTGCCAGCAGCGTAGCTGTCGGACAGGGGGTGGGAGAGGAAGAAAAACTGTTTTTT CASSVAVGQGVGEEEKLFF
- TRBJ2-7 TRBV6-1 - TGTGCCAGCAGTGAAGCCCAGGCCTTCAGATACGAGCAGTACTTC CASSEAQAFRYEQYF
- TRBJ2-5 TRBV25-1 - TGTGCCAGCATGGAGGGCAGGGCACTTTTTGAGACCCAGTACTTC CASMEGRALFETQYF
- TRBJ2-5 TRBV2 - TGTGCCAGCAGTAGGGACACCCAAGAGACCCAGTACTTC CASSRDTQETQYF
- TRBJ2-7 TRBV5-6 TRBD1 TGTGCCAGCAGCCGCCGGGACAGCTCTCCCGGGGAGCAGTACTTC CASSRRDSSPGEQYF
- TRBJ2-7 TRBV30 TRBD1 TGTGCCTGGAGTGTAAGAGGGACAGGGGGGATATACGAGCAGTACTTC CAWSVRGTGGIYEQYF
- TRBJ2-7 TRBV28 TRBD2 TGTGCCACCTTTTCAGCGGGAGGGTACGAGCAGTACTTC CATFSAGGYEQYF
- TRBJ2-3 TRBV2 - TGTGCCAGCACAGAGGGCGCAGATACGCAGTATTTT CASTEGADTQYF
- TRBJ2-7 TRBV7-2 - TGTGCCAGCAGCTTAGGTGTGGGCCCCACCTTTTACGAGCAGTACTTC CASSLGVGPTFYEQYF
- TRBJ2-7 TRBV6-1 TRBD1 TGTGCCAGCAGGGCGGGACAGGATTACGAGCAGTACTTC CASRAGQDYEQYF
- TRBJ1-1 TRBV5-4 - TGTGCCAGCAGCCGGACAGCTTACACTGAAGCTTTCTTT CASSRTAYTEAFF
- TRBJ1-2 TRBV27 - TGTGCCAGCAGTCCCAGGGGCTACTATGGCTACACCTTC CASSPRGYYGYTF
- TRBJ1-5 TRBV27 - TGTGCCAGCAGTTTCTTTCAGGGTTGGCAGCCCCAGCATTTT CASSFFQGWQPQHF
- TRBJ1-1 TRBV29-1 - TGCAGCGTCACAGGGAGGGCGAACACTGAAGCTTTCTTT CSVTGRANTEAFF
once TRBJ2-7 TRBV2 TRBD1 TGTGCCAGCAGTCTGCGGGCAGGGGGCCCCTACGAGCAGTACTTC CASSLRAGGPYEQYF
- TRBJ2-7 TRBV28 TRBD2 TGTGCCAGCAGTCCCCAGGGACTAGCGGACTCCTACGAGCAGTACTTC CASSPQGLADSYEQYF
- TRBJ2-3 TRBV19 - TGTGCCAGTCGACACCAGGGCGGCACAGATACGCAGTATTTT CASRHQGGTDTQYF
- TRBJ2-2 TRBV11-3 - TGTGCCAGCAGCTTAGCTGGGGAGCTGTTTTTT CASSLAGELFF
- TRBJ2-2 TRBV5-1 TRBD1 TGCGCCAGCAGCTTGTTACCAGGGGGCGTTACCAACGGGGAGCTGTTTTTT CASSLLPGGVTNGELFF
- TRBJ1-2 TRBV28 - TGTGCCAGCAGTCGCCAAAGTGGTATAGCCTATGGCTACACCTTC CASSRQSGIAYGYTF
- TRBJ1-4 TRBV18 - TGTGCCAGCTCACCAGATGGCCTCGAAAAACTGTTTTTT CASSPDGLEKLFF
- TRBJ2-7 TRBV6-1 TRBD2 TGTGCCAGCAGTCGGCGGGAGGACTACGAGCAGTACTTC CASSRREDYEQYF
- TRBJ2-7 TRBV6-6 - TGTGCCAGCAGTTACTCGGGGCGGACCAACTCCTACGAGCAGTACTTC CASSYSGRTNSYEQYF
- TRBJ1-4 TRBV2 TRBD1 TGTGCCAGCAGCGAATACAGGGGTGAAAAACTGTTTTTT CASSEYRGEKLFF
- TRBJ2-1 TRBV11-1 TRBD1 TGTGCCAGCACCCCGGGACAGGGGGCCTTCAATGAGCAGTTCTTC CASTPGQGAFNEQFF
- TRBJ2-3 TRBV9 TRBD1 TGTGCCAGCAGCGTACGCGGGACAGGGGGCCTAGATACGCAGTATTTT CASSVRGTGGLDTQYF
- TRBJ2-1 TRBV27 TRBD1 TGTGCCAGCAGTCCCAGGGGGCAGGCCTGGGATGAGCAGTTCTTC CASSPRGQAWDEQFF
- TRBJ2-6 TRBV9 TRBD2 TGTGCCAGCAGCGGGGGGGGAGCGGCAGCTGGGGCCAACGTCCTGACTTTC CASSGGGAAAGANVLTF
- TRBJ2-3 TRBV10-3 - TGTGCCATCATGGGGCCGAGTCCCACAGATACGCAGTATTTT CAIMGPSPTDTQYF